This TCR beta chain derives from a study of cytomegalovirus exposure and HLA in healthy donors. Whole-study context: Caucasian-associated ancestry cluster membership applied to under 85% of around 400 genotyped donors.

Regarding the study as a whole: Cytomegalovirus-associated TCR beta chains were listed, numbering 150 to 200.

The PCR was carried out with 60 Vbeta primers and 13 Jbeta primers. The assay was immunoSEQ multiplex PCR, and TCRdb's table has in-frame clones only and misses some. The sample includes more than 140,000 clones, 55% to 70% of them seen just once. V gave up 3 bases and J gave up 4 bases; unmatched junction bases: 2. Germline V gene data show CDR1 as SGHRS and CDR2 as YFSETQ. This CDR3 has 13 residues. The sample holds one count of this clone. Its target is not known. The specimen was PBMCs. This clonotype originated in a young woman in good health and CMV-seropositive. The chain links TRBV5-1 to TRBJ2-5; 8 bases agree with TRBD1. CDR3 sequence: CASSYTGGETQYF. CDR3 nucleotide sequence: TGCGCCAGCAGCTACACAGGGGGAGAGACCCAGTACTTC.